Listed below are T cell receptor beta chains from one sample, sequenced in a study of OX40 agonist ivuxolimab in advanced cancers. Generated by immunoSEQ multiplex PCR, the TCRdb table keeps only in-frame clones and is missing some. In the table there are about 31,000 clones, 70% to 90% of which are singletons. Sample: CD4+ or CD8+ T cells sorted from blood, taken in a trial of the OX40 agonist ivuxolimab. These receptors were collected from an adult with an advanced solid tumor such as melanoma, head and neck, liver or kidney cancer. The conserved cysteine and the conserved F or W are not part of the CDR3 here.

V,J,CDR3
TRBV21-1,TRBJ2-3,ASRRGSTDTQY
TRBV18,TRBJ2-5,ASSPPADQETQY
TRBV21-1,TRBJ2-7,ASSLRAVASEQY
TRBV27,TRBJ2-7,ASSPGLAGSSYEQY
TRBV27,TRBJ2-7,ASSAGTSGGEQY
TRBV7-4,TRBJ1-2,ASSLASGEPYGYT
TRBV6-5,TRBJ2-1,ASRIATPGDEQF
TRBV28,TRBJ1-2,ASSLKQLGGADGYT
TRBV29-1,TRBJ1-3,SVDRDSSGNTIY
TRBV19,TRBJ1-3,ASSIRMDTIY
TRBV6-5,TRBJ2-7,ASSYAGRTLTYEQY
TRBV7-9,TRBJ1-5,ASSLRTGGGQPQH
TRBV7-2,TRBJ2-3,ASSSFPADTQY
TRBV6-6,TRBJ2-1,ASSYSDSYNEQF
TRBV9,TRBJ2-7,ASSVTQGHEQY